This paragraph covers one TCR beta chain sequence. These data originate in a study of blood T cell repertoires in COVID-19. Before being deemed recovered, Cohort 3 donors had two negative PCRs, clearance, or symptom resolution. The CDR3 contains 11 residues. V dropped 4 bases and J dropped 16 bases, with 14 bases sitting between them. Germline CDR1 reads SGHDT; CDR2 reads YYEEEE. Using immunoSEQ multiplex PCR, the repertoire was profiled, and TCRdb retains in-frame clones only, with some absent. The sample consists of 490,000 or so clones, about nine tenths of them appearing once. This TCR was sampled from a woman aged 60-70 years who had recovered from COVID-19. J is TRBJ1-4 and V is TRBV5-6; weak D call: TRBD1 (6 bases). The material sequenced was PBMCs or T cells enriched from blood (not recorded which). The CDR3 sequence is CASSLDRGGFF. Written as DNA, the CDR3 is TGTGCCAGCAGCCTGGATAGGGGGGGGTTTTTT.